The rows below give T cell receptor beta chains drawn from one sample of a study of response to subunit inactivated influenza vaccine. Using its own MiXCR run on the RT-PCR reads, TCRdb lists one record per CDR3 protein. This sample has 500,000 to 550,000 distinct CDR3 sequences, with approximately 7.3% found just once. Material: PBMCs from blood, obtained around 25 months after vaccination. The receptor set was obtained from a man between 45 and 75 years old who received an inactivated influenza vaccine. CDR3s include the opening cysteine and the closing phenylalanine or tryptophan. A D gene is named only where the DNA matches it firmly. Expanded clones are given a class, and other clones once, few, many or no size at all.

>TRBJ1-2|TRBD1|TRBV29-1|.
TGCAGCGTTGGGACAGGCCTTAACTATGGCTACACCTTC
CSVGTGLNYGYTF
>TRBJ2-3|.|TRBV12-3/TRBV12-4|few
TGTGCCAGCAGTTCTACAGCAACCCTACACCTTGGGGTGGATACGCAGTATTTT
CASSSTATLHLGVDTQYF
>TRBJ2-7|.|TRBV9|few
TGTGCCAGCAGCGGAATCGACAGCCCCTACGAGCAGTACTTC
CASSGIDSPYEQYF
>TRBJ2-2|.|TRBV5-1|many
TGCGCCAGCACCCTGTTGGCAGGGCCGAACACCGGGGAGCTGTTTTTT
CASTLLAGPNTGELFF
>TRBJ1-1|.|TRBV5-1|.
TGCGCCAGCAGCAATCAGAGGCCCGGCACTGAAGCTTTCTTT
CASSNQRPGTEAFF
>TRBJ2-1|TRBD2|TRBV15|.
TGTGCCACCAGCACCGGACTAGCGGGGGGGGCTGGTTCCTACAATGAGCAGTTCTTC
CATSTGLAGGAGSYNEQFF
>TRBJ2-7|TRBD2|TRBV11-2|many
TGTGCCAGCAGCTTCACCTGGGCTAGCGGGATATACGAGCAGTACTTC
CASSFTWASGIYEQYF
>TRBJ2-3|.|TRBV20-1|.
TGCAGTGCTAGAGATTGGCTAGCGAGTAGCACAGATACGCAGTATTTT
CSARDWLASSTDTQYF
>TRBJ2-1|.|TRBV7-9|few
TGTGCCAGCAGCGAGACTCTAGCGAACGAGCAGTTCTTC
CASSETLANEQFF
>TRBJ1-2|.|TRBV4-1|many
TGCGCCAGCAGCCAAGGGACAAACAGGGACGGCGGCTACACCTTC
CASSQGTNRDGGYTF
>TRBJ1-5|.|TRBV4-1|few
TGCGCCAGCAGCCAAGATGGCAGTAGGAATCAGCCCCAGCATTTT
CASSQDGSRNQPQHF
>TRBJ1-3|.|TRBV20-1|many
TGCAGTGCTAGCCTGACAGGCCACTTCTCTGGAAACACCATATATTTT
CSASLTGHFSGNTIYF
>TRBJ2-2|TRBD1|TRBV6-4|.
TGTGCCAGCTCCCGGGACAGGGCGGCCGGGGAGCTGTTTTTT
CASSRDRAAGELFF
>TRBJ2-7|TRBD1|TRBV2|.
TGTGCCAGTAAAACCGGGACAGCCCTATACGAGCAGTACTTC
CASKTGTALYEQYF
>TRBJ2-2|TRBD2|TRBV5-5|.
TGTGCCAGCAGCTTGCGTACTAGCGGGTTAACCGGGGAGCTGTTTTTT
CASSLRTSGLTGELFF
>TRBJ1-4|.|TRBV12-3/TRBV12-4|many
TGTGCCAGCAGCGCGGGGCAGGCCCACAGAAAACTGTTTTTT
CASSAGQAHRKLFF
>TRBJ1-1|.|TRBV7-2|.
TGTGCCAGCAGCCTCGGTGGCAGCCGGAACACTGAAGCTTTCTTT
CASSLGGSRNTEAFF
>TRBJ2-1|.|TRBV7-9|few
TGTGCCAGCGGACCTCCGCTCTCCTACAATGAGCAGTTCTTC
CASGPPLSYNEQFF
>TRBJ2-2|.|TRBV3-1|few
TGTGCCAGCAGCCGACTAATACAGGGTATTGATGTGTACACCGGGGAGCTGTTTTTT
CASSRLIQGIDVYTGELFF
>TRBJ2-1|.|TRBV5-6|few
TGTGCCAGCAGCTTGAGCAGGGCAGGTGAGCAGTTCTTC
CASSLSRAGEQFF
>TRBJ2-7|TRBD1|TRBV7-2|few
TGTGCCAGCACCAAGACCGCCGCCGGACAGGGCTACGAGCAGTACTTC
CASTKTAAGQGYEQYF
>TRBJ2-7|TRBD1|TRBV27|.
TGTGCCAGCAGTTACAGGGGGCGTAGCTCCTACGAGCAGTACTTC
CASSYRGRSSYEQYF
>TRBJ2-7|.|TRBV5-1|many
TGCGCCAGCAGCTTGACCGGGGGCGAATACGAGCAGTACTTC
CASSLTGGEYEQYF
>TRBJ2-5|TRBD2|TRBV5-1|few
TGCGCCAGCAGATATCCTAAAGCGGGAGCAGAGACCCAGTACTTC
CASRYPKAGAETQYF
>TRBJ1-2|TRBD1|TRBV27|few
TGTGCCAGCACCCGGACAGGGGATACCTATGGCTACACCTTC
CASTRTGDTYGYTF
>TRBJ2-3|TRBD2|TRBV5-1|.
TGCGCCAGCAGCGACGGGAGGGCAAGGAGTACGCAGTATTTT
CASSDGRARSTQYF
>TRBJ2-3|TRBD2|TRBV20-1|few
TGCAGTGCTAGAGATCTGACGACTAGCGGGGGCCCATACACAGATACGCAGTATTTT
CSARDLTTSGGPYTDTQYF
>TRBJ1-5|TRBD1|TRBV2|many
TGTGCCAGCAGTGAAGCACAGGGGCCCCAGCCCCAGCATTTT
CASSEAQGPQPQHF
>TRBJ1-6|.|TRBV7-7|.
TGTGCTAGCAGCTTAGTCCCCTCGCATAACCGGGACCTAAATTCACCCCTCCACTTT
CASSLVPSHNRDLNSPLHF
>TRBJ2-3|TRBD2|TRBV7-9|few
TGTGCCAGCAACCGACTAGCGGGACTCCACACAGATACGCAGTATTTT
CASNRLAGLHTDTQYF
>TRBJ2-1|.|TRBV15|.
TGTGCCACCAGCAGTATAACGACTCTCCGCCATGAGCAGTTCTTC
CATSSITTLRHEQFF
>TRBJ2-1|TRBD2|TRBV20-1|.
TGCAGTGCTAGAGCCCGTAGCGGGAGTCCTAATGAGCAGTTCTTC
CSARARSGSPNEQFF
>TRBJ1-5|.|TRBV20-1|.
TGCAGTGCTAGAGGAGGATCAAGGAATCAGCCCCAGCATTTT
CSARGGSRNQPQHF
>TRBJ2-7|TRBD1|TRBV11-2|.
TGTGCCAGCAGCTCTTTTAGGAGGACAGGAAGAAGCTCCTACGAGCAGTACTTC
CASSSFRRTGRSSYEQYF
>TRBJ2-1|TRBD2|TRBV7-9|few
TGTGCCAGCAGCTTAGTGGCTAGCGGGGGGCGGTACAATGAGCAGTTCTTC
CASSLVASGGRYNEQFF
>TRBJ2-7|TRBD1|TRBV24-1|few
TGTGCCACCAGTGATCCCGGCGCAGGGGGCGAAATCTACGAGCAGTACTTC
CATSDPGAGGEIYEQYF
>TRBJ2-7|TRBD2|TRBV6-2/TRBV6-3|few
TGTGCCAGCAGCCGCCCGGGACTAGCGGGTTCCTACGAGCAGTACTTC
CASSRPGLAGSYEQYF
>TRBJ2-3|TRBD1|TRBV4-2|.
TGTGCCAGCAGCACGCGACAGGGAAGTAGCACAGATACGCAGTATTTT
CASSTRQGSSTDTQYF
>TRBJ2-3|TRBD2|TRBV20-1|few
TGCAGTGCTAGTGGGACTAGCGGGAGCCAAAGCGGAGATACGCAGTATTTT
CSASGTSGSQSGDTQYF
>TRBJ2-7|.|TRBV5-1|many
TGCGCCAGCAGCTCAAATAGACAGCCAACCTACGAGCAGTACTTC
CASSSNRQPTYEQYF
>TRBJ2-7|.|TRBV7-2|.
TGTGCCAGCAGCTCCCCAAATCGGGGCTCCTACGGGCAGTACTTC
CASSSPNRGSYGQYF
>TRBJ2-5|.|TRBV7-2|many
TGTGCCAGCAGACTGGGAGTCCAAGAGACCCAGTACTTC
CASRLGVQETQYF
>TRBJ2-4|TRBD1|TRBV5-1|many
TGCGCCAGCAGCTCGGGGACAGGGGGTAGGGACATTCAGTACTTC
CASSSGTGGRDIQYF
>TRBJ2-5|.|TRBV7-2|.
TGTGCCAGCAGCGCCCCTTACCGGGACTTGCAAGAGACCCAGTACTTC
CASSAPYRDLQETQYF
>TRBJ2-5|.|TRBV4-2|few
TGTGCCAGCAGCCCTTCTGAGGCCCAAGAGACCCAGTACTTC
CASSPSEAQETQYF
>TRBJ2-2|.|TRBV10-1|few
TGCGCCAGCAGTGAGTCGTGGAACACCGGGGAGCTGTTTTTT
CASSESWNTGELFF
>TRBJ2-1|.|TRBV7-9|.
TGTGCCAGCAGCTTAGATCCCCACCTCTCCTACAATGAGCAGTTCTTC
CASSLDPHLSYNEQFF
>TRBJ1-5|.|TRBV20-1|many
TGCAGTGCAAAGGACAGTAGCAATCAGCCCCAGCATTTT
CSAKDSSNQPQHF
>TRBJ1-5|TRBD1|TRBV7-2|many
TGTGCCAGCAGCTTATCAGGACAGGGGAGACGGCAGCCCCAGCATTTT
CASSLSGQGRRQPQHF
>TRBJ1-2|.|TRBV11-2|.
TGTGCCAGCAGCTTAAGACAGGAGGCGGGTTATGGCTACACCTTC
CASSLRQEAGYGYTF
>TRBJ2-5|TRBD1|TRBV5-1|many
TGCGCCAGCAGCTGGAGGGGACAGGGCACCCAAGAGACCCAGTACTTC
CASSWRGQGTQETQYF
>TRBJ2-5|.|TRBV23-1|few
TGCGCCAGCAGTCCCGTCAGCCAAGAGACCCAGTACTTC
CASSPVSQETQYF